This T cell receptor beta chain was sequenced during a study of cytomegalovirus exposure and HLA in healthy donors. General study findings and limits: It was reported in a later analysis that an Asian-associated ancestry cluster showed fewer N-insertions than the roughly 670-donor mean. Both high specificity and high sensitivity reportedly marked the classifier's diagnosis of cytomegalovirus status.

Vbeta (60) and Jbeta (13) primers were used in the PCR. Sequencing was performed with immunoSEQ multiplex PCR; in TCRdb, only in-frame clones are kept and a portion is missing. The table lists roughly 100,000 clones, about 74% of them singletons. The germline CDR1 and CDR2 sequences are MGHDK and SYGVNS. The CDR3 consists of 15 residues. Trimming pared 4 bases from V and 0 bases from J, leaving 9 bases between. This clone came up a few times. No antigen is known for it. The sample consisted of PBMCs. The J gene is TRBJ2-2, the V gene TRBV25-1; D is ambiguous. This clonotype was sampled from a male donor in good health and CMV-seropositive. The CDR3 DNA reads TGTGCCAGCAGTGTAAAGCTTACGAACACCGGGGAGCTGTTTTTT. Protein product: CASSVKLTNTGELFF.